What follows are 32 T cell receptor beta chains derived from one specimen sequenced in a study of T cells in Graves' hyperthyroidism and ophthalmopathy. Authors of the study amplified TCR beta CDR3 regions from RNA transcripts. The HTBI primer set served for first-round RT-PCR of the TCR CDR3. TCRdb redid the calling of the multiplex PCR reads with MiXCR, one entry per CDR3 protein. This sample has roughly 530,000 distinct CDR3 sequences, with roughly 17% found just once. The sample was blood. Source of these receptors: a woman younger than 30 with Graves' ophthalmopathy.

This clonotype was counted ten times or more. V gene TRBV10-3 combines with J gene TRBJ1-1; no reliable D call. Trimming took off 3 bases at V and 1 base at J, with 6 bases between the two ends. The CDR3 consists of 13 residues. Germline CDR1 reads ENHRY; CDR2 reads SYGVKD. This chain's CDR3 is CAISDTENTEAFF. The CDR3 DNA sequence: TGTGCCATCAGTGATACAGAGAACACTGAAGCTTTCTTT.

This clonotype appeared many times. This chain links TRBV30 with TRBJ1-3; the D is unclear. The V gene's germline CDR1 is GTSNPN and CDR2 SVGIG (reference sequence). The V end was cut by 1 base, the J end by 2 bases, with 6 bases between. This CDR3 is 13 amino acids long. CDR3 DNA sequence: TGTGCCTGGAGTGGAGGGCCTGGAAACACCATATATTTT. Encoded protein: CAWSGGPGNTIYF.

The chain links TRBV5-1 to TRBJ2-2, with D uncertain. V gave up 2 bases and J gave up 0 bases, with 17 bases separating them. Germline V gives CDR1 SGHRS, CDR2 YFSETQ. The CDR3 consists of 18 residues. CDR3 coding DNA: TGCGCCAGCAGCTTCCTTGTAGACGCGGCCCCGAACACCGGGGAGCTGTTTTTT. Residues: CASSFLVDAAPNTGELFF.

The chain carries TRBV20-1 and TRBJ2-7; 7 bases fit TRBD2. V was pared by 8 bases and J by 3 bases, with 10 bases of the junction left unmatched. Germline loops: CDR1 DFQATT, CDR2 SNEGSKA (reference sequence). The CDR3 has 13 residues. As DNA, the CDR3 is TGCAGTCAGCGCGGGGACTACAACTACGAGCAGTACTTC. This codes for CSQRGDYNYEQYF.

This clonotype appeared a few times. This chain connects TRBV30 to TRBJ2-1, with TRBD1 identical over 9 bases. There are 15 residues in the CDR3. CDR1 and CDR2 (germline): GTSNPN, SVGIG (reference sequence). The J segment lost 4 bases and the V segment lost 6 bases, leaving 10 bases of the junction unmatched. The CDR3 reads CACRPRQGVYNEQFF. The CDR3 nucleotides read TGTGCCTGCCGTCCGCGACAGGGGGTTTACAATGAGCAGTTCTTC.

This chain connects TRBV5-5 to TRBJ1-2; 10 nucleotides align to TRBD1. The length of the CDR3 is 15 residues. V lost 2 bases, J lost 4 bases, and 5 bases stayed unmatched. Looked up from germline, CDR1 is SGHKS and CDR2 is YYEKEE (reference sequence). The CDR3 region is CASSFGQGEVYGYTF. CDR3 nucleotide sequence: TGTGCCAGCAGCTTTGGACAGGGGGAGGTCTATGGCTACACCTTC.

This clonotype appeared many times. The V gene is TRBV6-1, the J gene TRBJ2-1; the match to TRBD1 covers 10 bases. V gave up 5 bases and J gave up 7 bases; unmatched junction bases: 11. Germline CDR1 is MNHNS and CDR2 is SASEGT. The CDR3 totals 16 residues. The CDR3: CASSYWTGGTGNEQFF. CDR3 DNA sequence: TGTGCCAGCAGTTATTGGACAGGGGGTACTGGAAATGAGCAGTTCTTC.

The rearrangement uses TRBV7-9 and TRBJ1-2; possibly TRBD1 for D (6 bases). The CDR3 loop spans 17 amino acids. Germline V gene sequence: CDR1 SEHNR, CDR2 FQNEAQ (reference sequence). Deletions cut 5 bases from V and 0 bases from J, with 19 bases between. This CDR3 reads CASSLESGGSSNYGYTF. CDR3 sequence (DNA): TGTGCCAGCAGCCTGGAGTCCGGGGGCAGCTCTAACTATGGCTACACCTTC.

The table lists this clonotype with a few counts. This may arise from a read error, as a much more abundant clone is one base away. A read error is likely, as this CDR3 ends without the conserved phenylalanine or tryptophan. The chain couples TRBV28 to TRBJ1-1; D not certain. Per germline, CDR1 MDHEN and CDR2 SYDVKM. This CDR3 has 12 residues. Trimming cost V 3 bases and J 6 bases, with 8 bases left between them. The CDR3 DNA reads TGTGCCAGCAGTTTCTTAGGGTCTGAAGCTTTCCTT. It specifies CASSFLGSEAFL.

As to this clonotype: A much larger clone differs by one base, so this may be a read error. The genes are TRBV7-2 and TRBJ1-1; TRBD1 might be the D (5 bases). From germline, CDR1 is SGHTA and CDR2 FQGNSA. The CDR3 runs 13 residues. The CDR3: CAGSSGTPLRAFF. In nucleotides, the CDR3 is TGTGCCGGCAGCTCCGGGACCCCTCTCAGGGCTTTCTTT.

To note about this clonotype: A much larger clone is a single base away; this may be a read error. The chain joins TRBV2 to TRBJ2-7, with D hard to call. The germline V gene has CDR1 SNHLY and CDR2 FYNNEI. The CDR3 runs 15 residues. The CDR3 sequence is CASSTDSSVTYGQYF. Written as DNA, the CDR3 is TGTGCCAGCAGTACTGACTCAAGCGTCACCTACGGGCAGTACTTC. The whole variable domain, remainder taken from reference TRBV2 and TRBJ2-7, is EPEVTQTPSHQVTQMGQEVILRCVPISNHLYFYWYRQILGQKVEFLVSFYNNEISEKSEIFDDQFSVERPDGSNFTLKIRSTKLEDSAMYFCASSTDSSVTYGQYFGPGTRLTVT.

This clonotype has only a few counts. This could be a read error, since a much larger clone is one nucleotide away. Lacking the conserved final phenylalanine or tryptophan, this CDR3 likely reflects a read error. This chain links TRBV13 with TRBJ2-7, with a tentative D call TRBD1 (6 bases). Germline loops: CDR1 PRHDT, CDR2 FYEKMQ (reference sequence). This CDR3 is built from 14 residues. The CDR3 spells CASSLGATPYEQYL. CDR3 in DNA: TGCGCCAGCAGCTTGGGGGCTACCCCATACGAGCAGTACCTC.

The chain couples TRBV6-4 to TRBJ2-1; 10 nucleotides line up with TRBD2. Germline V lookup: CDR1 MRHNA, CDR2 SNTAGT. V was pared by 3 bases and J by 6 bases, with 2 bases of the junction left unmatched. CDR3 length: 14 amino acids. The CDR3 nucleotides are TGTGCCAGCAGTGAGAGCGGGAGGGCCAATGAGCAGTTCTTC. Translating gives CASSESGRANEQFF.

In this sample, this clonotype turned up a few times. The chain employs TRBV30 and TRBJ2-1; 7 nucleotides agree with TRBD2. Germline assignment: CDR1 GTSNPN and CDR2 SVGIG (reference sequence). The CDR3 contains 12 residues. The junction had 2 bases not matched to a gene; V was cut back by 0 bases and J by 9 bases. CDR3 in DNA: TGTGCCTGGAGTGTCGGACTAGGTGAGCAGTTCTTC. Its translation: CAWSVGLGEQFF.

This clonotype turned up a few times. V usage is TRBV20-1 and J usage is TRBJ2-7; D is possibly TRBD2 (6 bases). Germline V lookup: CDR1 DFQATT, CDR2 SNEGSKA (reference sequence). The CDR3 has 16 residues. Trimming pared 3 bases from V and 5 bases from J, leaving 23 bases between. The CDR3 DNA follows: TGCAGTGCTAGTGGGGTCGACTCCTCTGGCGGGGACGAGCAGTACTTC. Amino acid sequence: CSASGVDSSGGDEQYF.

This clonotype was seen ten or more times. This chain links TRBV12-3 or TRBV12-4 with TRBJ1-5, with a tentative D call TRBD1 (5 bases). There are 14 residues in the CDR3. The germline V and J ends were trimmed by 6 bases and 3 bases, with 12 bases remaining between them. The CDR3 nucleotides read TGTGCCAGCAGACCCGGGACCCTCAATCAGCCCCAGCATTTT. This translates into CASRPGTLNQPQHF.

This clonotype was detected only a few times. The chain employs TRBV28 and TRBJ1-4, with D possibly matching TRBD1 (6 bases). V dropped 2 bases and J dropped 7 bases, with 17 bases sitting between them. Germline-derived CDR1 and CDR2 are MDHEN and SYDVKM. The CDR3 extends over 16 amino acids. This CDR3 reads CASSLPAAGGGEKLFF. For the CDR3, the DNA is TGTGCCAGCAGTTTACCGGCGGCGGGGGGCGGTGAAAAACTGTTTTTT. Drawing the rest from reference TRBV28 and TRBJ1-4, the complete variable domain is DVKVTQSSRYLVKRTGEKVFLECVQDMDHENMFWYRQDPGLGLRLIYFSYDVKMKEKGDIPEGYSVSREKKERFSLILESASTNQTSMYLCASSLPAAGGGEKLFFGSGTQLSVL.

This clonotype was recorded many times. V usage is TRBV5-5 and J usage is TRBJ2-1, with D unclear. The V end was cut by 4 bases, the J end by 3 bases, with 2 bases between. This CDR3 has 11 residues. CDR1 and CDR2 (germline): SGHKS, YYEKEE (reference sequence). This CDR3 is CASSHYNEQFF. The CDR3 DNA reads as TGTGCCAGCAGCCACTACAATGAGCAGTTCTTC.

The CDR3 protein is CASSGGRSTYPGTDTQYF. The DNA of the CDR3 is TGTGCCAGCAGTGGAGGCCGCTCGACATACCCAGGCACAGATACGCAGTATTTT. V and J are TRBV25-1 and TRBJ2-3; D ambiguous. This CDR3 has 18 residues. Germline V CDR1 and CDR2: MGHDK, SYGVNS. Trimming took 4 bases from V and 1 from J, leaving 21 bases between them.

This clonotype was observed many times. CDR3 DNA sequence: TGTGCCAGCAGCGCCCTGGGAGGCCGCCTATTTAGCAATCAGCCCCAGCATTTT. It codes for CASSALGGRLFSNQPQHF. The rearrangement joins TRBV5-5 to TRBJ1-5; D is unclear. Trimming removed 4 bases from V and 0 bases from J, with 20 bases in between. The CDR3 has 18 residues. Germline V gene data show CDR1 as SGHKS and CDR2 as YYEKEE (reference sequence). The variable domain in full, completed from reference TRBV5-5 and TRBJ1-5, reads DAGVTQSPTHLIKTRGQQVTLRCSPISGHKSVSWYQQVLGQGPQFIFQYYEKEERGRGNFPDRFSARQFPNYSSELNVNALLLGDSALYLCASSALGGRLFSNQPQHFGDGTRLSIL.

The table lists this clonotype with a few counts. The J gene is TRBJ1-5, the V gene TRBV6-6, with D possibly matching TRBD1 (5 bases). Trimming took off 0 bases at V and 4 bases at J, with 10 bases between the two ends. The CDR3 consists of 15 residues. Looked up from germline, CDR1 is MNHNY and CDR2 is SVGAGI (reference sequence). The CDR3 is CASSYSWDLNQPQHF. For the CDR3, the DNA is TGTGCCAGCAGTTACTCCTGGGACCTAAATCAGCCCCAGCATTTT.

This clonotype was found many times. The rearrangement links TRBV11-2 to TRBJ2-3, with a tentative D call TRBD2 (6 bases). The CDR3 covers 14 residues. CDR1 is SGHAT and CDR2 is FQNNGV in the germline V gene. V lost 4 bases to trimming and J lost 6 bases, with 14 bases between them. DNA for the CDR3: TGTGCCAGCAGCTCCAAGACTAGGCGGGATACGCAGTATTTT. Amino acids: CASSSKTRRDTQYF.

This clonotype was picked up many times. V gene TRBV11-1 combines with J gene TRBJ2-5; D call uncertain. V lost 4 bases and J 5 bases, leaving 20 bases between the germline ends. From germline, CDR1 is SGHAT and CDR2 FQDESV (reference sequence). The CDR3 is 16 amino acids. The CDR3: CASSSRHGPSWETQYF. The DNA of the CDR3 is TGTGCCAGCAGCTCCCGCCACGGACCGTCCTGGGAGACCCAGTACTTC.

The J gene is TRBJ1-2, the V gene TRBV6-1, with 9 bases aligning to TRBD1. The J segment lost 7 bases and the V segment lost 6 bases, leaving 12 bases of the junction unmatched. CDR1 and CDR2 from the germline V gene are MNHNS and SASEGT. The CDR3 totals 15 residues. CDR3 amino acids: CASRQQAQGAGGYTF. Here the CDR3 DNA reads TGTGCCAGCAGACAACAAGCACAGGGGGCGGGTGGCTACACCTTC.

This clonotype was seen at least ten times. This chain links TRBV2 with TRBJ1-6; unclear D gene. CDR1 is SNHLY and CDR2 is FYNNEI in the germline V gene. The CDR3 length is 16 residues. The V and J ends lost 2 bases and 7 bases respectively, with 15 bases between them. The DNA of the CDR3 is TGTGCCAGCAGTGAAAGGGTCCTAGGACCAAATTCACCCCTCCACTTT. As protein: CASSERVLGPNSPLHF.

This clonotype came up many times. The rearrangement uses TRBV5-1 and TRBJ1-1; 7 bases are shared with TRBD1. This CDR3 has 14 residues. V lost 7 bases to trimming and J lost 2 bases; unmatched junction nucleotides: 8. Germline V gene lookup returns CDR1 SGHRS and CDR2 YFSETQ. CDR3 DNA: TGCGCCAGCTTCTCCGGGACAGTTAACACTGAAGCTTTCTTT. Protein sequence: CASFSGTVNTEAFF. The complete variable domain, with remaining parts taken from reference TRBV5-1 and TRBJ1-1, reads KAGVTQTPRYLIKTRGQQVTLSCSPISGHRSVSWYQQTPGQGLQFLFEYFSETQRNKGNFPGRFSGRQFSNSRSEMNVSTLELGDSALYLCASFSGTVNTEAFFGQGTRLTVV.

This clonotype was seen ten or more times. The rearrangement links TRBV20-1 to TRBJ1-5, with TRBD1 matching over 9 bases. Germline lookup yields CDR1 DFQATT and CDR2 SNEGSKA (reference sequence). Trimming at V came to 5 bases and at J to 4 bases, leaving 3 bases not matched to a gene. This CDR3 region has 13 residues. Here the CDR3 reads CSAVQGANQPQHF. CDR3 coding DNA: TGCAGTGCTGTACAGGGGGCGAATCAGCCCCAGCATTTT.

This clonotype was recorded at least ten times. The CDR3 loop reads CASSSLKGPLDEQYF. The CDR3 nucleotides read TGTGCCAGCAGTTCCCTCAAGGGCCCCCTCGACGAGCAGTACTTC. The chain couples TRBV27 to TRBJ2-7; D is undetermined. Trimming cost V 4 bases and J 5 bases, with 18 bases left between them. The CDR3 loop spans 15 amino acids. Germline V CDR1 and CDR2: MNHEY, SMNVEV (reference sequence).

At least ten counts were recorded for this clonotype. The chain has TRBV3-1 and TRBJ1-1; D call uncertain. Germline V gives CDR1 LGHDT, CDR2 YNNKEL (reference sequence). V gave up 1 base and J gave up 3 bases, with 12 bases separating them. This CDR3 comprises 15 residues. The CDR3 here is CASSQGTATDTEAFF. The CDR3 DNA sequence: TGTGCCAGCAGCCAAGGAACGGCGACGGACACTGAAGCTTTCTTT. Full variable domain (outside the CDR3, taken from reference TRBV3-1 and TRBJ1-1): DTAVSQTPKYLVTQMGNDKSIKCEQNLGHDTMYWYKQDSKKFLKIMFSYNNKELIINETVPNRFSPKSPDKAHLNLHINSLELGDSAVYFCASSQGTATDTEAFFGQGTRLTVV.

There are a few counts of this clonotype. V usage is TRBV2 and J usage is TRBJ1-5; the D gene is possibly TRBD1 (5 bases). The length of the CDR3 is 14 residues. Trimming removed 2 bases at V and 4 bases at J, with 9 bases between. Germline values: CDR1 SNHLY, CDR2 FYNNEI. The CDR3: CASSEIPGNQPQHF. CDR3 in DNA: TGTGCCAGCAGTGAAATCCCAGGGAATCAGCCCCAGCATTTT.

This clonotype was seen repeatedly, ten times or more. The V gene is TRBV12-3 or TRBV12-4, the J gene TRBJ2-1, with no clear D. The CDR3 is 14 residues long. Trimming removed 1 base at V and 1 base at J, with 5 bases between. The CDR3 region has the DNA TGTGCCAGCAGTTTAGGGTATTCCTACAATGAGCAGTTCTTC. Encoded protein: CASSLGYSYNEQFF.

The V call is TRBV6-5, the J call TRBJ2-5, with 10 bases matching TRBD1. With V trimmed by 4 bases and J by 5 bases, 10 bases remained unmatched. Germline CDR1 reads MNHEY; CDR2 reads SVGAGI. CDR3 length: 16 amino acids. The CDR3 sequence is CASSFFTGQGMETQYF. The CDR3 bases are TGTGCCAGCAGTTTCTTTACGGGACAGGGGATGGAGACCCAGTACTTC.